This T cell receptor (beta chain) was captured by sequencing in a study of blood T cells in healthy people across ages. Overall study findings and caveats: Long-lived donors carried more naive CD4+ cells and greater diversity than aged donors. Strong correlation linked observed beta diversity and percent naive T cells. Donor CMV status was unknown, possibly confounding expanded clonotype changes.

Turning to this clonotype: What it binds is not known.

Aged roughly 6 to 95, donors were systemically healthy Caucasians from Russia. A second 7 to 11 cycle PCR used barcoded and J-beta primers. TCRdb used MiXCR to reprocess the 5' RACE reads, holding one entry per CDR3 protein. The sample includes some 1.5 million distinct CDR3 sequences, 35% to 45% of them seen just once. Germline values: CDR1 MDHEN, CDR2 SYDVKM. The CDR3 sequence is 15 residues long. V lost 7 bases, J lost 1 base, and 16 bases lay in between. The clonotype comes from a woman aged 18-29 years in good health. This chain links TRBV28 with TRBJ1-2; no clear D gene. The material sequenced was blood. Here the CDR3 reads CASIPEVRVNYGYTF. For the CDR3, the DNA is TGTGCCAGCATCCCGGAGGTCAGAGTTAACTATGGCTACACCTTC.